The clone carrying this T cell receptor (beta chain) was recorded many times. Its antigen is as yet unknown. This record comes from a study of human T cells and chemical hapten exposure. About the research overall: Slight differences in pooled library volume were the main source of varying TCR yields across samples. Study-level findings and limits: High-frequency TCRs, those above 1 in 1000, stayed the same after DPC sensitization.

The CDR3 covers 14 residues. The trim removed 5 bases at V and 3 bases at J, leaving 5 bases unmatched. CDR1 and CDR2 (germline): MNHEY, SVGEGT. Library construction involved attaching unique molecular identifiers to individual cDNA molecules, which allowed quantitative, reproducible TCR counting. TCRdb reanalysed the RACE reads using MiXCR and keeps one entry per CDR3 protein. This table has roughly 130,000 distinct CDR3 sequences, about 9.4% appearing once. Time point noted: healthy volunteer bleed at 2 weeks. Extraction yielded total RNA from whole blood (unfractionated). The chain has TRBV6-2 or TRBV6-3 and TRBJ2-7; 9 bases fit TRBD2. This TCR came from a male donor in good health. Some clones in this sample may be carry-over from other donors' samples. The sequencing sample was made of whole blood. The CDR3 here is CASSRLAEYYEQYF. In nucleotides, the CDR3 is TGTGCCAGCAGTCGACTAGCGGAGTACTACGAGCAGTACTTC.